The 27 T cell receptor beta chains given below trace back to one sample, sequenced in a study of T cell repertoires in cytomegalovirus infection. TCRdb fed the reads into MiXCR, producing one record per CDR3 protein. The profile shows some 180,000 distinct CDR3 sequences, about 15% of them singletons. Sequenced material: CD8+ T cells from PBMCs. Receptors were obtained from a human donor in good health (CMV status not recorded). Some clones in this sample may be carry-over from other donors' samples.

The rearrangement uses TRBV7-9 and TRBJ2-7; TRBD1 might be the D (5 bases). CDR3 length equals 14 residues. V was shortened by 6 bases and J by 3 bases, with 15 bases between the two germline ends. Germline V gene sequence: CDR1 SEHNR, CDR2 FQNEAQ (reference sequence). The CDR3 sequence is CASSLSDSVYEQYF. The DNA for the CDR3 is TGTGCCAGCAGTTTATCCGACAGCGTCTACGAGCAGTACTTC. Full variable domain (remainder filled in from reference TRBV7-9 and TRBJ2-7): DTGVSQNPRHKITKRGQNVTFRCDPISEHNRLYWYRQTLGQGPEFLTYFQNEAQLEKSRLLSDRFSAERPKGSFSTLEIQRTEQGDSAMYLCASSLSDSVYEQYFGPGTRLTVT.

This clonotype was seen more than once but under ten times. CDR3 nucleotides: TGTGCCAGCAGCTACCTCCCACAGGCGACCTACAATGAGCAGTTCTTC. Its translation is CASSYLPQATYNEQFF. V gene TRBV6-2 or TRBV6-3 combines with J gene TRBJ2-1, with D perhaps TRBD1 (5 bases). Trimming left V 6 bases short and J 2 bases short, with 17 bases between. Germline V lookup: CDR1 MNHEY, CDR2 SVGEGT. The CDR3 has 16 residues.

This clonotype was counted a single time. The chain couples TRBV27 to TRBJ1-5; 7 bases align to TRBD1. After removal of 4 bases from V and 4 bases from J, the junction contained 1 base not matched to a gene. The CDR3 contains 13 residues. The germline V gene has CDR1 MNHEY and CDR2 SMNVEV (reference sequence). The CDR3 DNA sequence: TGTGCCAGCAGTTCAGGGGGTAATCAGCCCCAGCATTTT. Translated, it gives CASSSGGNQPQHF.

The chain carries TRBV7-8 and TRBJ2-3, with 8 bases identical to TRBD1. The germline gives CDR1 SGHVS, CDR2 FQNEAQ. There are 16 residues in the CDR3. Germline trimming cut 4 bases from V and 5 bases from J; bases unmatched to any gene: 11. CDR3 protein: CASSSLSGQEGDTQYF. The CDR3 DNA reads TGTGCCAGCAGCTCACTTTCGGGACAGGAGGGAGATACGCAGTATTTT.

The V and J genes are TRBV20-1 and TRBJ2-7; D is uncertain. The CDR3 consists of 15 residues. From germline, CDR1 is DFQATT and CDR2 SNEGSKA (reference sequence). Deletions cut 0 bases from V and 1 base from J, with 13 bases between. CDR3 sequence reads: CSARDLSQSSYEQYF. CDR3 in DNA: TGCAGTGCTAGAGATCTCTCCCAGTCTTCCTACGAGCAGTACTTC.

This clonotype was found a few times. The chain recombines TRBV6-2 or TRBV6-3 with TRBJ2-1; D is unclear. The ends were cut back, 2 bases at V and 7 bases at J, with 6 bases in the middle. The germline gives CDR1 MNHEY, CDR2 SVGEGT. CDR3 length: 12 amino acids. CDR3 DNA: TGTGCCAGCAGTTACGTGAGGAATGAGCAGTTCTTC. Translating it yields CASSYVRNEQFF.

V gene TRBV6-2 or TRBV6-3 combines with J gene TRBJ1-5, with 12 nucleotides matching TRBD1. Trimming took 3 bases from V and 4 from J; bases not matched to a gene: 10. This CDR3 spans 18 amino acids. The V gene's germline CDR1 is MNHEY and CDR2 SVGEGT. Here the CDR3 reads CASSYRRDRGRRNQPQHF. DNA for the CDR3: TGTGCCAGCAGTTATCGGCGGGACAGGGGGCGAAGGAATCAGCCCCAGCATTTT.

This clonotype showed up just a few times. The chain has TRBV3-1 and TRBJ2-1, with a tentative D call TRBD2 (5 bases). CDR3 length: 15 amino acids. Germline assignment: CDR1 LGHDT and CDR2 YNNKEL (reference sequence). V lost 0 bases and J 8 bases, leaving 14 bases between the germline ends. CDR3 in DNA: TGTGCCAGCAGCCAAGAGGACTTACGCCTCGATGAGCAGTTCTTC. This sequence encodes CASSQEDLRLDEQFF.

The chain uses TRBV7-9 and TRBJ2-5, with 9 nucleotides matching TRBD1. The ends lost 6 bases at V and 2 bases at J; junction bases unmatched: 1. Germline-derived CDR1 and CDR2 are SEHNR and FQNEAQ (reference sequence). The CDR3 is 13 residues long. Here the CDR3 reads CASRGTGQETQYF. CDR3 in DNA: TGTGCCAGCAGGGGGACAGGGCAAGAGACCCAGTACTTC.

This clonotype was recorded a few times. The chain recombines TRBV7-6 with TRBJ2-1, with 7 bases matching TRBD2. After removal of 3 bases from V and 4 bases from J, the junction contained 9 bases not matched to a gene. The CDR3 sequence is 16 residues long. Germline assignment: CDR1 SGHVS and CDR2 FNYEAQ. Here the CDR3 DNA reads TGTGCCAGCAGCTTTTCCCGGCGGGGGAAGTACAATGAGCAGTTCTTC. This codes for CASSFSRRGKYNEQFF.

This CDR3 reads CASSPPGGEKLFF. CDR3 coding DNA: TGTGCCAGCAGCCCACCCGGGGGGGAAAAACTGTTTTTT. This chain links TRBV12-3 or TRBV12-4 with TRBJ1-4; possible D gene TRBD1, 5 bases. Trimming cost V 6 bases and J 8 bases, with 13 bases left between them. The CDR3 has 13 amino acids.

The CDR3 protein is CASSLLGQGKGYEQYF. CDR3 coding DNA: TGCGCCAGCAGCCTCCTAGGACAGGGAAAAGGTTACGAGCAGTACTTC. This chain uses TRBV5-1 with TRBJ2-7; 8 positions agree with TRBD1. The CDR3 consists of 16 residues. Trimming took 4 bases from V and 4 from J; bases not matched to a gene: 13. From germline, CDR1 is SGHRS and CDR2 YFSETQ.

The chain links TRBV7-3 to TRBJ1-2; D possibly corresponds to TRBD1 (6 bases). This CDR3 is built from 16 residues. Looked up from germline, CDR1 is SGHTA and CDR2 is FQGTGA. Deletions cut 4 bases from V and 4 bases from J, with 19 bases between. CDR3 region: CASSSTTGPTFYGYTF. The DNA for the CDR3 is TGTGCCAGCAGCTCCACCACAGGGCCGACCTTCTATGGCTACACCTTC.

The J gene is TRBJ2-7, the V gene TRBV12-3 or TRBV12-4, with D possibly TRBD1 on 5 matching bases. This CDR3 has 13 amino acids. V was pared by 6 bases and J by 6 bases, with 15 bases between. The CDR3 sequence: CASSRQMGREQYF. As DNA, the CDR3 is TGTGCCAGCAGCCGACAGATGGGGCGCGAGCAGTACTTC.

The sample holds a few counts of this clonotype. J is TRBJ2-5 and V is TRBV4-1; the D gene is possibly TRBD1 (5 bases). This CDR3 has 15 amino acids. Trimming stripped 0 bases from V and 5 bases from J, with 13 bases between. Germline CDR1 is MGHRA and CDR2 is YSYEKL. In DNA form, the CDR3 reads TGCGCCAGCAGCCAAGATGGGATCTCAGGGGAGACCCAGTACTTC. Translating it yields CASSQDGISGETQYF.

A few counts support this clonotype. The genes are TRBV5-6 and TRBJ1-1; 7 bases align to TRBD1. J gave up 0 bases and V 3 bases, and 8 bases lay outside the gene matches. The CDR3 totals 16 residues. Germline CDR1 and CDR2: SGHDT and YYEEEE. The CDR3 is CASSSEGQFMNTEAFF. The CDR3 DNA sequence: TGTGCCAGCAGCTCCGAGGGACAGTTCATGAACACTGAAGCTTTCTTT.

The V call is TRBV7-8, the J call TRBJ1-1, with a weak D call TRBD1 (5 bases). CDR3 length: 15 amino acids. Trimming shortened V by 5 bases and J by 1 base, and 14 bases separated the two germline ends. The V gene's germline CDR1 is SGHVS and CDR2 FQNEAQ. CDR3: CASSPPDRPNTEAFF. As DNA, the CDR3 is TGTGCCAGCAGCCCCCCAGACAGACCGAACACTGAAGCTTTCTTT.

The chain joins TRBV7-4 to TRBJ2-7; the match to TRBD1 covers 8 bases. The germline V gene has CDR1 SGHVT and CDR2 SQSDAQ. Germline trimming cut 3 bases from V and 3 bases from J; bases unmatched to any gene: 10. The CDR3 contains 16 residues. The CDR3 coding sequence is TGTGCCAGCAGCTTGGCAGGAGACAGGGGTTACTACGAGCAGTACTTC. It codes for CASSLAGDRGYYEQYF.

Notes on this clonotype: A much larger clone differs from this one at a single base, so this may be a read error. This chain uses TRBV6-2 or TRBV6-3 with TRBJ1-5; a possible D gene is TRBD1 (5 bases). From germline, CDR1 is MNHEY and CDR2 SVGEGT. The CDR3 totals 15 residues. The CDR3 sequence is CPSSSWGRGDQPQHF. The CDR3 region has the DNA TGTCCCAGCAGTTCTTGGGGCAGAGGGGATCAGCCCCAGCATTTT.

This rearrangement joins TRBV6-2 or TRBV6-3 to TRBJ2-1; D is unresolved. Germline CDR1 MNHEY, CDR2 SVGEGT. This CDR3 is 20 amino acids long. Trimming cost V 8 bases and J 7 bases, with 36 bases left between them. CDR3 bases: TGTGCCAGCGACTTCCTAGACCTGTCTTCTTCCCAACCGAGTAGGAATGAGCAGTTCTTC. Its protein product is CASDFLDLSSSQPSRNEQFF.

This clonotype was detected a few times. The chain couples TRBV7-2 to TRBJ1-2; TRBD1 agrees at 9 bases. CDR1 SGHTA and CDR2 FQGNSA come from the germline V gene. After removal of 4 bases from V and 3 bases from J, the junction contained 12 bases not matched to a gene. The CDR3 totals 17 residues. The CDR3 here is CASSSMPQGARDYGYTF. The CDR3 nucleotides read TGTGCCAGCAGCTCCATGCCACAGGGGGCGCGGGACTATGGCTACACCTTC.

The rearrangement links TRBV12-3 or TRBV12-4 to TRBJ2-1, with D hard to call. The ends were cut back, 2 bases at V and 13 bases at J, with 12 bases in the middle. This CDR3 has 12 residues. CDR3 DNA: TGTGCCAGCAGTTTATTGGCAGTCCCCCAGTTCTTC. It translates to CASSLLAVPQFF.

The chain combines TRBV30 with TRBJ2-7, with 8 bases fitting TRBD2. The V gene end was trimmed by 2 bases and the J gene end by 3 bases; junction bases not matched to a gene: 3. Germline CDR1 is GTSNPN and CDR2 is SVGIG (reference sequence). The CDR3 is 13 residues long. CDR3 nucleotides: TGTGCCTGGAGTTACGGGGGGGACTACGAGCAGTACTTC. This gives the protein CAWSYGGDYEQYF. The full variable domain, completed using reference TRBV30 and TRBJ2-7, is SQTIHQWPATLVQPVGSPLSLECTVEGTSNPNLYWYRQAAGRGLQLLFYSVGIGQISSEVPQNLSASRPQDRQFILSSKKLLLSDSGFYLCAWSYGGDYEQYFGPGTRLTVT.

The V gene is TRBV5-1, the J gene TRBJ2-5; D may match TRBD1 or TRBD2 (5 bases each). V lost 0 bases to trimming and J lost 11 bases, with 20 bases between them. CDR3 size: 15 residues. CDR1 and CDR2 (germline): SGHRS, YFSETQ. The CDR3 reads CASSLEEQRGPAQYF. The CDR3 region has the DNA TGCGCCAGCAGCTTGGAAGAGCAGAGGGGCCCGGCTCAGTACTTC.

This sequence joins TRBV30 and TRBJ2-7; D tentatively fits TRBD1 or TRBD2 (5 bases each). The CDR3 is made up of 10 amino acids. Germline CDR1 GTSNPN, CDR2 SVGIG (reference sequence). V was clipped by 5 bases and J by 5 bases, with 7 bases between them. The CDR3 loop is CAWGTDEQYF. Here the CDR3 DNA reads TGTGCCTGGGGGACCGACGAGCAGTACTTC.

J is TRBJ2-2 and V is TRBV12-3 or TRBV12-4; the D gene is possibly TRBD1 (5 bases). The CDR3 runs to 16 residues. The V and J ends lost 2 bases and 5 bases respectively, with 15 bases between them. CDR3 in amino acids: CASSLWVQVPTGELFF. The CDR3 bases are TGTGCCAGCAGTTTATGGGTACAGGTCCCTACCGGGGAGCTGTTTTTT.

This clonotype was detected ten times or more. The V call is TRBV7-2, the J call TRBJ2-3; D perhaps matches TRBD2 (7 bases). The CDR3 totals 17 residues. Trimming took 1 base from V and 0 from J, leaving 14 bases between them. In germline, CDR1 is SGHTA, CDR2 FQGNSA. This CDR3 reads CASSLVGGAVSTDTQYF. The CDR3 nucleotides are TGTGCCAGCAGCTTAGTGGGGGGGGCGGTGAGCACAGATACGCAGTATTTT.